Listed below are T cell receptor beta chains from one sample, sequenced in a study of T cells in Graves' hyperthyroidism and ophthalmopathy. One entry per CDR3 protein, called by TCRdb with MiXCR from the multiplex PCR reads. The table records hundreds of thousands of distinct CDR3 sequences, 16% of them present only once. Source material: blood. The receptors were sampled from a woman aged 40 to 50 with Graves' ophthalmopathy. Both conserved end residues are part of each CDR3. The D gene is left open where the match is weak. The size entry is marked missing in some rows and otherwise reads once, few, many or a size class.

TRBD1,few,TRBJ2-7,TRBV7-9,CASSLGQGDFYEQYF,TGTGCCAGCAGCCTAGGACAGGGGGATTTCTACGAGCAGTACTTC
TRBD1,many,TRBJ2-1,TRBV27,CASSSGPGQGLDEQFF,TGTGCCAGCAGTTCGGGGCCGGGACAGGGGTTGGATGAGCAGTTCTTC
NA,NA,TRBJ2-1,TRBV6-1,CASSTRRSSYNEQFF,TGTGCCAGCAGTACGCGGAGGAGCTCCTACAATGAGCAGTTCTTC
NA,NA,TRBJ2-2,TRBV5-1,CASSLMSGELFF,TGCGCCAGCAGCTTGATGAGCGGGGAGCTGTTTTTT
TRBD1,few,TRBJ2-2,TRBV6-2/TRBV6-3,CASSTPGTGRTGELFF,TGTGCCAGCAGCACTCCCGGGACAGGGAGGACCGGGGAGCTGTTTTTT
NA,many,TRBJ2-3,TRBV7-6,CASSPRTASTDTQYF,TGTGCCAGCAGCCCCCGGACAGCAAGCACAGATACGCAGTATTTT
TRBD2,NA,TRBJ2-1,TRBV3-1,CASSQAGRENEQFF,TGTGCCAGCAGCCAAGCGGGGCGGGAGAATGAGCAGTTCTTC
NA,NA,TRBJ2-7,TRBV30,CAWGDGSYEQYF,TGTGCCTGGGGGGACGGATCCTACGAGCAGTACTTC
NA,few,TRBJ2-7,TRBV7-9,CASSLTDGRFEQYF,TGTGCCAGCAGCTTAACGGACGGGCGCTTCGAGCAGTACTTC
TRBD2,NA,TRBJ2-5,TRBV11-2,CASSIGGVQETQYF,TGTGCCAGCAGCATCGGGGGGGTACAAGAGACCCAGTACTTC